One sample yielded the 9 T cell receptor beta chains listed below, sequenced in a study of blood T cell repertoires in COVID-19. Sequencing used immunoSEQ multiplex PCR; TCRdb keeps in-frame clones, though not all of them. Among roughly 100,000 clones, about 85% were seen once, and the ten largest hold around 4.1%. What was sequenced was peripheral blood. These receptors came from a man aged 50-60 years with acute or convalescent COVID-19.

The chain combines TRBV7-9 with TRBJ1-2; D is unclear. V lost 3 bases and J lost 0, with 8 bases in between. The CDR3 is 14 residues long. In germline, CDR1 is SEHNR, CDR2 FQNEAQ (reference sequence). The CDR3 spells CASSFPGTNYGYTF. The CDR3 DNA reads TGTGCCAGCAGCTTTCCGGGAACTAACTATGGCTACACCTTC. The full variable domain, in which reference TRBV7-9 and TRBJ1-2 provide the parts outside the CDR3, is DTGVSQNPRHKITKRGQNVTFRCDPISEHNRLYWYRQTLGQGPEFLTYFQNEAQLEKSRLLSDRFSAERPKGSFSTLEIQRTEQGDSAMYLCASSFPGTNYGYTFGSGTRLTVV.

The rearrangement links TRBV11-3 to TRBJ2-5, with 7 nucleotides matching TRBD1. V gave up 3 bases and J gave up 4 bases; unmatched junction bases: 5. This CDR3 has 14 amino acids. The V gene's germline CDR1 is SGHNT and CDR2 YENEEA. CDR3 in amino acids: CASSFPGQRETQYF. The CDR3, as DNA: TGTGCCAGCAGCTTCCCGGGACAGCGAGAGACCCAGTACTTC.

This clone was observed once. This chain joins TRBV6-5 and TRBJ1-1; 7 positions agree with TRBD1. Unmatched junction bases numbered 2, after V lost 4 bases and J lost 0 bases. CDR1 and CDR2 from the germline V gene are MNHEY and SVGAGI. This CDR3 is built from 14 residues. The CDR3 DNA reads TGTGCCAGCAGTTGGACAGGCTTGAACACTGAAGCTTTCTTT. It encodes CASSWTGLNTEAFF.

This clone was detected once. The genes are TRBV10-3 and TRBJ1-2; TRBD1 is a possible D gene (6 bases). The CDR3 is 13 residues long. The V end was cut by 4 bases, the J end by 6 bases, with 12 bases between. Germline values: CDR1 ENHRY, CDR2 SYGVKD. The CDR3 region is CAISAAGENGYTF. The CDR3 nucleotides read TGTGCCATCAGTGCCGCAGGGGAGAATGGCTACACCTTC.

The chain's CDR3 is CAISESEAGGYNEQFF. The CDR3 nucleotides are TGTGCCATCAGTGAGTCGGAAGCGGGAGGTTACAATGAGCAGTTCTTC. The rearrangement uses TRBV10-3 and TRBJ2-1; 9 nucleotides line up with TRBD2. J gave up 4 bases and V 0 bases, and 4 bases lay outside the gene matches. The germline gives CDR1 ENHRY, CDR2 SYGVKD. The CDR3 runs 16 residues.

In the case of this clone: One junction end disagrees with the germline gene, perhaps due to a read error. This chain links TRBV9 with TRBJ2-7, with TRBD1 as a possible D gene (5 bases). Germline CDR1 is SGDLS and CDR2 is YYNGEE. The CDR3 is 15 residues long. CDR3 loop: CASSGTGASSSEQYF. The CDR3 DNA is TGTGCCAGCAGCGGAACAGGAGCCTCTTCCTCCGAGCAGTACTTC. Combining the CDR3 with reference TRBV9 and TRBJ2-7 gives the whole variable domain DSGVTQTPKHLITATGQRVTLRCSPRSGDLSVYWYQQSLDQGLQFLIQYYNGEERAKGNILERFSAQQFPDLHSELNLSSLELGDSALYFCASSGTGASSSEQYFGPGTRLTVT.

Only a few counts were recorded for this clone. The chain has TRBV9 and TRBJ2-2, with D unclear. Trimming cost V 0 bases and J 6 bases, with 12 bases left between them. The CDR3 loop spans 15 amino acids. CDR1 is SGDLS and CDR2 is YYNGEE in the germline V gene. For the CDR3, the DNA is TGTGCCAGCAGCGTAGGGTACTCTCGCCCCGGGGAGCTGTTTTTT. Translating it yields CASSVGYSRPGELFF.

CDR3 bases: TGCGCCAGCAGTGAAGGGGGCGCGAGGACTGAAGCTTTCTTT. Amino acid sequence: CASSEGGARTEAFF. The chain has TRBV10-1 and TRBJ1-1, with 7 bases lining up with TRBD1. V lost 3 bases and J lost 5; bases outside the gene matches: 6. The CDR3 runs to 14 residues. CDR1 is WNHNN and CDR2 is SYGVQD in the germline V gene (reference sequence).

The chain combines TRBV30 with TRBJ1-1; D gene uncertain. The germline V gene encodes CDR1 GTSNPN and CDR2 SVGIG (reference sequence). Trimming shortened V by 0 bases and J by 4 bases, and 12 bases separated the two germline ends. CDR3 length: 14 residues. The CDR3 spells CAWSVTRAGTEAFF. The CDR3 DNA sequence: TGTGCCTGGAGTGTAACCCGGGCGGGCACTGAAGCTTTCTTT. Full variable domain (missing parts from reference TRBV30 and TRBJ1-1): SQTIHQWPATLVQPVGSPLSLECTVEGTSNPNLYWYRQAAGRGLQLLFYSVGIGQISSEVPQNLSASRPQDRQFILSSKKLLLSDSGFYLCAWSVTRAGTEAFFGQGTRLTVV.